This T cell receptor beta chain came from a study of shared clonotypes between healthy human individuals. The CDR3 is made up of 13 amino acids. Trimming removed 2 bases at V and 6 bases at J, with 7 bases between. Germline V CDR1 and CDR2: LNHDA, SQIVND (reference sequence). This table comes from immunoSEQ multiplex PCR, and its TCRdb copy is limited to in-frame clones, with some not included. The data hold hundreds of thousands of clones, with over 65% observed a single time. CD4+ cell separation produced CD45RA+ naive and CD45RA-negative memory subsets. The origin of this receptor is a woman in her thirties in good health. This rearrangement joins TRBV19 to TRBJ2-2; D is possibly TRBD1 (6 bases). Sequenced input: memory CD4+ T cells sorted from blood. The subset was: CD45RA-negative fraction. The CDR3 coding sequence is TGTGCCAGTAGTATATGGGGGCCCGGGGAGCTGTTTTTT. Its translation: CASSIWGPGELFF.